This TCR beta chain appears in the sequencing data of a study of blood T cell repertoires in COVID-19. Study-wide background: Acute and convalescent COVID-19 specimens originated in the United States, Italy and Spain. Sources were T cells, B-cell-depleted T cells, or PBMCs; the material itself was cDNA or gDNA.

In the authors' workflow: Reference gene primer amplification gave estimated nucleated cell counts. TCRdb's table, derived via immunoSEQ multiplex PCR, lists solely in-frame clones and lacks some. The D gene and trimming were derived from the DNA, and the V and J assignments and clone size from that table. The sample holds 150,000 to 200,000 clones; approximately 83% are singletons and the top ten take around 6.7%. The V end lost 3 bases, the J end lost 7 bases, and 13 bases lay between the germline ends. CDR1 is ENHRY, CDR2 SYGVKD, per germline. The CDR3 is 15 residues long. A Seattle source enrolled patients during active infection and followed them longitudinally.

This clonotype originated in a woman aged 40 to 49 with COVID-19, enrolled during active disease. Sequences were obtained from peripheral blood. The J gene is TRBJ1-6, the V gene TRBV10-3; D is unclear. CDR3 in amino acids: CAISDEAFPNSPLHF. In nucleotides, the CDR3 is TGTGCCATCAGTGACGAAGCCTTCCCCAATTCACCCCTCCACTTT.